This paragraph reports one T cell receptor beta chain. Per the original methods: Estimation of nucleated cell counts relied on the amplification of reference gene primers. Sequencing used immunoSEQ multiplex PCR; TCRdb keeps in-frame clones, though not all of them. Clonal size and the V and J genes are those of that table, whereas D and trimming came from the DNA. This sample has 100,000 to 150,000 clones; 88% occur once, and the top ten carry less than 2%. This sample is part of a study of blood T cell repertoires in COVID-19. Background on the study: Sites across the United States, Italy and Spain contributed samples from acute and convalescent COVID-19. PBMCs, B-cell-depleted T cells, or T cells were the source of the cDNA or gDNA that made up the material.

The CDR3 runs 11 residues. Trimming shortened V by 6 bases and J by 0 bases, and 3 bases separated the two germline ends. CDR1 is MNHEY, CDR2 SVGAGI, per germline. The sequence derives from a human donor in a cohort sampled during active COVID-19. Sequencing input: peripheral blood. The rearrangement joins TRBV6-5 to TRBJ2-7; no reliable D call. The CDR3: CASRASYEQYF. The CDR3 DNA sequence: TGTGCCAGCAGAGCCTCCTACGAGCAGTACTTC.